One sample yielded the 9 T cell receptor beta chains listed below, sequenced in a study of beta chain features in type 1 diabetes. Expressed TCRB transcripts were sequenced because the entire RNA isolate underwent reverse transcription. Profiling relied on immunoSEQ multiplex PCR, and the TCRdb table lists in-frame clones only, not all of them. Of 25,000 to 30,000 clones in the sample, roughly three fifths were seen once. Findings and caveats of the study: The study found moderately but significantly shorter TCRB CDR3s in all four CD4+ subsets of Type 1 diabetes patients.

The antigens these receptors bind are not known. What was sequenced was Tregs from blood. These receptors all stem from a woman between 18 and 30 years old with type 1 diabetes.

V gene TRBV7-9 combines with J gene TRBJ2-3; D might be TRBD2 (6 bases). V shed 5 bases and J shed 3 bases, with 12 bases lying between them. The germline CDR1 and CDR2 sequences are SEHNR and FQNEAQ (reference sequence). This CDR3 has 14 residues. CDR3 amino acids: CASSRSGSTDTQYF. In nucleotides, the CDR3 is TGTGCCAGCAGCCGAAGCGGGTCAACAGATACGCAGTATTTT. Full variable domain (remainder filled in from reference TRBV7-9 and TRBJ2-3): DTGVSQNPRHKITKRGQNVTFRCDPISEHNRLYWYRQTLGQGPEFLTYFQNEAQLEKSRLLSDRFSAERPKGSFSTLEIQRTEQGDSAMYLCASSRSGSTDTQYFGPGTRLTVL.

V gene TRBV5-1 combines with J gene TRBJ2-1; 9 positions match TRBD2. Germline V CDR1 and CDR2: SGHRS, YFSETQ. The CDR3 runs 15 residues. Trimming cost V 4 bases and J 6 bases; bases outside gene matches: 8. CDR3 DNA: TGCGCCAGCAGCGGGACTAGCCGAACCAGCAATGAGCAGTTCTTC. Amino acids: CASSGTSRTSNEQFF.

This clone was observed a handful of times. This chain uses TRBV7-9 with TRBJ2-3, with D perhaps TRBD1 (5 bases). Germline-derived CDR1 and CDR2 are SEHNR and FQNEAQ (reference sequence). The CDR3 runs 16 residues. Trimming stripped 5 bases from V and 8 bases from J, with 23 bases between. The CDR3 region is CASSPTGALGFGTQYF. DNA of the CDR3: TGTGCCAGCAGCCCCACAGGAGCCCTCGGGTTTGGTACGCAGTATTTT.

This clone was seen only a few times. This chain joins TRBV7-2 and TRBJ1-2; TRBD1 matches at 10 bases. CDR3 length: 17 residues. The germline CDR1 and CDR2 sequences are SGHTA and FQGNSA. V trimming: 4 bases; J trimming: 7 bases; junction bases outside the gene matches: 15. CDR3 loop: CASSSDWGDRGIGGYTF. CDR3 nucleotide sequence: TGTGCCAGCAGCTCCGACTGGGGGGACAGGGGAATTGGTGGCTACACCTTC.

The genes are TRBV6-1 and TRBJ2-5; 9 bases agree with TRBD1. This CDR3 region has 15 residues. CDR1 is MNHNS, CDR2 SASEGT, per germline. V shed 6 bases and J 4 bases; nucleotides not matched to a gene: 9. CDR3 bases: TGTGCCAGCAGCCCAAGGACAGGGGATGGAGAGACCCAGTACTTC. It encodes CASSPRTGDGETQYF.

The rearrangement joins TRBV6-1 to TRBJ2-7; possibly TRBD2 for D (6 bases). Germline V lookup: CDR1 MNHNS, CDR2 SASEGT. The CDR3 spans 14 residues. V was pared by 4 bases and J by 3 bases, with 13 bases between. CDR3 sequence reads: CASSAQSGDYEQYF. As DNA, the CDR3 is TGTGCCAGCAGTGCCCAGTCGGGGGACTACGAGCAGTACTTC.

The chain uses TRBV28 and TRBJ1-5, with 8 bases matching TRBD1. V lost 5 bases, J lost 6 bases, and 12 bases stayed unmatched. Germline V gives CDR1 MDHEN, CDR2 SYDVKM. The CDR3 runs 16 residues. CDR3 nucleotide sequence: TGTGCCAGCAGTAGACAACAGGGGGTTTTTAGTCAGCCCCAGCATTTT. Encoded protein: CASSRQQGVFSQPQHF. The full variable domain, rest sourced from reference TRBV28 and TRBJ1-5, is DVKVTQSSRYLVKRTGEKVFLECVQDMDHENMFWYRQDPGLGLRLIYFSYDVKMKEKGDIPEGYSVSREKKERFSLILESASTNQTSMYLCASSRQQGVFSQPQHFGDGTRLSIL.

The V and J genes are TRBV13 and TRBJ2-1, with TRBD2 identical over 8 bases. Germline CDR1 and CDR2: PRHDT and FYEKMQ (reference sequence). Losses at the gene ends were 5 bases for V and 8 bases for J; bases not matched to a gene: 17. The CDR3 covers 17 residues. The CDR3 coding sequence is TGTGCCAGCAGCCCGGCTCCCGGGACTAGAAGAAGCCATGAGCAGTTCTTC. Translating gives CASSPAPGTRRSHEQFF. Filled out from reference TRBV13 and TRBJ2-1, the complete variable domain reads AAGVIQSPRHLIKEKRETATLKCYPIPRHDTVYWYQQGPGQDPQFLISFYEKMQSDKGSIPDRFSAQQFSDYHSELNMSSLELGDSALYFCASSPAPGTRRSHEQFFGPGTRLTVL.

The chain joins TRBV28 to TRBJ2-2; weak D call: TRBD1 (5 bases). V shed 2 bases and J shed 0 bases, with 7 bases lying between them. Germline loops: CDR1 MDHEN, CDR2 SYDVKM. CDR3 length: 15 residues. The CDR3 is CASSLLGANTGELFF. The CDR3 DNA reads as TGTGCCAGCAGTTTACTAGGGGCGAACACCGGGGAGCTGTTTTTT.